The 17 T cell receptor beta chains in this list originate from one sample, sequenced in a study of cytomegalovirus exposure and HLA in healthy donors. The repertoire was sequenced with immunoSEQ multiplex PCR; TCRdb's copy has only in-frame clones and lacks some. The sample comprises roughly 280,000 clones, approximately 86% of which are singletons, and 1% rests with the top ten. The source material was PBMCs. All receptors come from a woman aged 18 to 35 in good health and CMV-seronegative.

V gene TRBV5-1 combines with J gene TRBJ2-7; TRBD1 matches at 8 bases. There are 15 residues in the CDR3. CDR1 is SGHRS, CDR2 YFSETQ, per germline. J gave up 6 bases and V 0 bases, and 8 bases lay outside the gene matches. The CDR3 spells CASSLEAQGAGEQYF. As DNA, the CDR3 is TGCGCCAGCAGCTTGGAAGCGCAGGGGGCGGGCGAGCAGTACTTC.

The CDR3 bases are TGCGCCAGCAGCTCGAGACTAGCGGGGGACGGAGAGACCCAGTACTTC. It is translated as CASSSRLAGDGETQYF. The V gene is TRBV5-1, the J gene TRBJ2-5; 12 positions agree with TRBD2. The junction had 7 bases not matched to a gene; V was cut back by 3 bases and J by 4 bases. In germline, CDR1 is SGHRS, CDR2 YFSETQ. The CDR3 totals 16 residues.

The V call is TRBV5-1, the J call TRBJ1-5; possible D gene TRBD1, 6 bases. CDR3 length: 14 amino acids. The germline V gene encodes CDR1 SGHRS and CDR2 YFSETQ. V shed 2 bases and J shed 7 bases, with 13 bases lying between them. The CDR3, as DNA: TGCGCCAGCAGCTTTTCAGGGGCTGGACAGCCCCAGCATTTT. Protein product: CASSFSGAGQPQHF.

CDR3 in amino acids: CAWTKTDTTGELFF. The CDR3 DNA follows: TGTGCCTGGACCAAAACGGACACCACCGGGGAGCTGTTTTTT. The V call is TRBV30, the J call TRBJ2-2, with D tentatively TRBD1 (5 bases). The CDR3 has 14 residues. V lost 4 bases and J 4 bases, leaving 13 bases between the germline ends. The V gene's germline CDR1 is GTSNPN and CDR2 SVGIG (reference sequence).

This clone was observed a few times. This chain connects TRBV7-6 to TRBJ2-5; 9 bases line up with TRBD2. Trimming cost V 1 base and J 0 bases; bases outside gene matches: 9. Germline CDR1 is SGHVS and CDR2 is FNYEAQ. The CDR3 runs 18 residues. In DNA, the CDR3 is TGTGCCAGCAGCTTAGGAGGTGGAGCGGGGGGACACCAAGAGACCCAGTACTTC. Its translation is CASSLGGGAGGHQETQYF. Drawing the rest from reference TRBV7-6 and TRBJ2-5, the complete variable domain is GAGVSQSPRYKVTKRGQDVALRCDPISGHVSLYWYRQALGQGPEFLTYFNYEAQQDKSGLPNDRFSAERPEGSISTLTIQRTEQRDSAMYRCASSLGGGAGGHQETQYFGPGTRLLVL.

The J gene is TRBJ1-1, the V gene TRBV5-1, with TRBD1 identical over 7 bases. Germline V gene data show CDR1 as SGHRS and CDR2 as YFSETQ. V dropped 3 bases and J dropped 5; count of bases not matched to a gene: 7. The CDR3 extends over 14 amino acids. CDR3 bases: TGCGCCAGCAGCTCCACAGGGGATCAAACTGAAGCTTTCTTT. Amino acids: CASSSTGDQTEAFF.

The chain has TRBV6-6 and TRBJ2-7; tentatively, D is TRBD1 (6 bases). V lost 6 bases to trimming and J lost 4 bases, with 16 bases between them. CDR1 MNHNY and CDR2 SVGAGI come from the germline V gene (reference sequence). CDR3 length: 14 amino acids. The CDR3 sequence: CASSPLGGPYEQYF. CDR3 sequence (DNA): TGTGCCAGCAGCCCTTTAGGGGGTCCATACGAGCAGTACTTC.

V and J are TRBV5-1 and TRBJ2-5; TRBD2 might be the D (6 bases). Germline CDR1 and CDR2: SGHRS and YFSETQ. V dropped 1 base and J dropped 3 bases, with 10 bases sitting between them. The CDR3 has 14 residues. The CDR3 region has the DNA TGCGCCAGCAGCTTGTCACTAGCAGAAGAGACCCAGTACTTC. Residues: CASSLSLAEETQYF.

This rearrangement joins TRBV9 to TRBJ2-7; 13 nucleotides match TRBD2. After removal of 3 bases from V and 9 bases from J, the junction contained 9 bases not matched to a gene. Germline V CDR1 and CDR2: SGDLS, YYNGEE. The CDR3 consists of 15 residues. CDR3 nucleotide sequence: TGTGCCAGCAGCGCGGCCGGGACTAGCGGGGACAGGCAGTACTTC. Protein sequence: CASSAAGTSGDRQYF.

The V and J genes are TRBV6-5 and TRBJ2-1, with no clear D. CDR3 size: 14 residues. Trimming took 10 bases from V and 10 from J, leaving 23 bases between them. In germline, CDR1 is MNHEY, CDR2 SVGAGI. CDR3 DNA: TGTGCCACCCGAGAGCTCACCCCCGTGAGGGAGCAGTTCTTC. This translates into CATRELTPVREQFF.

This chain connects TRBV29-1 to TRBJ2-2; the match to TRBD1 covers 8 bases. V gave up 0 bases and J gave up 7 bases; unmatched junction bases: 16. Germline loops: CDR1 SQVTM, CDR2 ANQGSEA. There are 18 residues in the CDR3. The CDR3 region has the DNA TGCAGCGTTGAAGATCGATTTGCCCCGGGACAGGCGGGCGGGGAGCTGTTTTTT. It yields the protein CSVEDRFAPGQAGGELFF.

The V and J genes are TRBV5-1 and TRBJ2-7, with D perhaps TRBD1 (6 bases). CDR1 is SGHRS and CDR2 is YFSETQ in the germline V gene. The CDR3 has 14 amino acids. The germline V and J ends were trimmed by 3 bases and 2 bases, with 12 bases remaining between them. The CDR3 sequence is CASSSETGTYEQYF. CDR3 in DNA: TGCGCCAGCAGCTCGGAGACAGGAACCTACGAGCAGTACTTC.

The chain carries TRBV27 and TRBJ1-5, with D perhaps TRBD1 (6 bases). V lost 5 bases and J 6 bases, leaving 17 bases between the germline ends. Germline CDR1 MNHEY, CDR2 SMNVEV (reference sequence). This CDR3 comprises 15 residues. Here the CDR3 DNA reads TGTGCCAGCAGTGCCTCTTCAGGGGCGAGTCAGCCCCAGCATTTT. Translated: CASSASSGASQPQHF.

The chain couples TRBV19 to TRBJ1-2; D is undetermined. The V gene's germline CDR1 is LNHDA and CDR2 SQIVND (reference sequence). V was trimmed by 2 bases and J by 10 bases, leaving 11 bases between them. There are 12 residues in the CDR3. The CDR3 DNA reads TGTGCCAGTAGTATAATAACCGGGTCCTACACCTTC. Its translation is CASSIITGSYTF.

The chain joins TRBV6-5 to TRBJ1-1, with D perhaps matching TRBD1 (6 bases). The CDR3 totals 15 residues. From germline, CDR1 is MNHEY and CDR2 SVGAGI. The ends were cut back, 2 bases at V and 4 bases at J, with 14 bases in the middle. In nucleotides, the CDR3 is TGTGCCAGCAGTTACGGGGCAGGGGTGGCCACTGAAGCTTTCTTT. Translating gives CASSYGAGVATEAFF.

The chain is built from TRBV28 and TRBJ1-6; D is ambiguous. The CDR3 totals 15 residues. Trimming removed 6 bases from V and 7 bases from J, with 16 bases in between. Germline loops: CDR1 MDHEN, CDR2 SYDVKM. The CDR3 DNA reads as TGTGCCAGCAGCCTGTGGGATAGCGGGAATTCACCCCTCCACTTT. Its translation is CASSLWDSGNSPLHF.

The genes are TRBV4-1 and TRBJ1-4, with 8 bases fitting TRBD1. CDR3 length: 17 residues. Germline-derived CDR1 and CDR2 are MGHRA and YSYEKL. With V trimmed by 2 bases and J by 0 bases, 5 bases remained unmatched. Here the CDR3 DNA reads TGCGCCAGCAGCCAAAGACAGGGGAAAACAACTAATGAAAAACTGTTTTTT. It specifies CASSQRQGKTTNEKLFF.